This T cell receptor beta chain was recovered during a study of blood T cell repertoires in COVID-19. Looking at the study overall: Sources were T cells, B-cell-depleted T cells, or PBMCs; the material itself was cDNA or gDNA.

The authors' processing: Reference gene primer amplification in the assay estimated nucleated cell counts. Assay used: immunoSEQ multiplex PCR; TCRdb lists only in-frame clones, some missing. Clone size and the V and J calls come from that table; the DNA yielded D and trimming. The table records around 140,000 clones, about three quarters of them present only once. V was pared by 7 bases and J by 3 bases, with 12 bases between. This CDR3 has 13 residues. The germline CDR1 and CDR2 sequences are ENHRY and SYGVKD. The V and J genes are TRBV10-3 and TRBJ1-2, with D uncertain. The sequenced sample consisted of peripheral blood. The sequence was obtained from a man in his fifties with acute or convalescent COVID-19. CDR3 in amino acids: CAINDVRYYGYTF. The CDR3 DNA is TGTGCCATCAATGATGTCCGGTACTATGGCTACACCTTC.